This entry concerns a single T cell receptor beta chain. This clone turned up a few times. Its antigen target is currently unknown. Base qualities are not at hand, and no much larger clone is one base apart. This record belongs to a study of T cell responses to AZD1222 COVID-19 vaccine (dated by TCRdb to the early 2020s). Study-level background: A total of 233 trial participants underwent TCR sequencing, of whom about 200 had received two doses of AZD1222 and some 25 had received two doses of the MenACWY control vaccine. Trial participants were enrolled into age subgroups of 18-55, 56-69 and 70-plus years, which contained around 150, 28 and 57 TCR-sequenced participants, respectively. What the authors observed across the whole study: The vaccine-associated CD4 TCRs covered the entire spike protein, and the dominant responses fell in regions 160-218 and 743-854. Participants were mostly white British and included more females than males, and it was suggested by the authors that clonal diversity may have been underestimated. Conclusions about previously exposed vaccinees were limited because only 5 or 6 AZD1222 recipients were SARS-CoV-2 seropositive at baseline. Because no day 14 peak-response samples were available, the repertoires could be characterized only after the peak T cell response. The 56-69-year group was small, and its depth increase did not reach significance, likely because of low power. Reportedly, almost half of the unique spike-specific TCRs recognized epitopes lying outside the regions that are mutated in the B.1.351 and B.1.1.7 variants. After two AZD1222 doses, spike-specific TCR breadth and depth were significantly higher than at day 0 and than in MenACWY recipients.

This specimen's time point label, interpreted: about 28 days (+/-7) after the second vaccine dose. Explained via the paper, the treatment or condition label denotes: meningococcal conjugate vaccine given as trial control. Samples from vaccinated people were obtained from the UK trials COV001 and COV002, which included a single-blind randomized controlled phase 2/3 trial of AZD1222 (ChAdOx1 nCoV-19) in healthy adults. Trial participant PBMC samples were collected at day 0 and day 28 after the second dose for TCRbeta chain sequencing. The CDR3 regions of human TCRbeta chains were analyzed by immunosequencing. From the authors' description of their analysis: TCRs in the repertoires were matched against a reference library of SARS-CoV-2-specific TCRs that had been generated with the MIRA antigen-specificity platform. Breadth meant the fraction of unique TCRs that were SARS-CoV-2-associated, whereas depth meant the fraction of total T cells that were SARS-CoV-2-associated. Each spike-specific TCR was assigned to its reactive spike region and to a CD4 or CD8 class using the MIRA data. Log10-transformed breadth and depth values were compared by one-way ANOVA with Sidak's multiple comparisons tests. Here the immuneACCESS table is served through TCRdb, limited to in-frame sequences with V and J called. Missing clones are a known gap in these copies; in checked studies unresolved V genes cover under half, and the rest lacks a known reason. The V and J calls and the clone size are those of that table, but D and trimming were determined from the DNA. The sample contains around 47,000 clones, roughly 75% of them found a single time. Together, the top ten hold approximately 21% of the sample.

The CDR3 spans 13 residues, from the cysteine through the phenylalanine. Only CDR3 DNA remains: 39 bases, in frame from the first base. The germline V gene gives CDR1 as SGHRS and CDR2 as YFSETQ. The V and J ends are trimmed by 0 bases and 9 bases, leaving 12 bases between them. This sequence uses TRBV5-1 and TRBJ1-1, with no D gene named confidently. The receptor was derived from an adult who received the MenACWY meningococcal vaccine as a control. Sequences were derived from peripheral blood, sampled 28 days after the second dose of the MenACWY control vaccine. The nucleotide sequence reads TGCGCCAGCAGCTTGGAACAGTCTAATAAAGCTTTCTTT. Translated, this is CASSLEQSNKAFF.